This T cell receptor (beta chain) was sequenced for a study of CD8+CD57+ T cells in acquired aplastic anemia. The sample holds many counts of this clonotype. Germline CDR1 GTSNPN, CDR2 SVGIG (reference sequence). There are 16 residues in the CDR3. V was shortened by 0 bases and J by 7 bases, with 16 bases between the two germline ends. Profiling that covered TCR beta VDJ and CDR3 relied on genomic DNA as its template. TCRdb itself ran the reads through MiXCR, one entry per CDR3 protein. The table lists around 190,000 distinct CDR3 sequences, around half of them singletons. This clonotype was sampled from a human donor in good health, serving as a control. The chain is built from TRBV30 and TRBJ1-6; D possibly corresponds to TRBD1 (6 bases). The material sequenced was sorted CD4+, CD8+, or CD8+CD57+ T cells (not recorded which) from PBMCs. CDR3 region: CAWSVYRRGGNSPLHF. DNA of the CDR3: TGTGCCTGGAGTGTATATCGAAGAGGGGGAAATTCACCCCTCCACTTT.